This TCR beta chain is drawn from a study of radiation and T cells in renal cell carcinoma. At the level of the study: Nephrectomy followed 15 Gy stereotactic body radiation by 4 weeks.

Study-wide results and limits: Top tumor clonotypes rose in blood 2 weeks post-radiation, then contracted.

On this clone: Its antigen remains unknown.

The method was immunoSEQ multiplex PCR; TCRdb's version includes in-frame clones alone and lacks a portion of them. The table records over 85,000 clones, 82% of them present only once. V was cut by 3 bases and J by 4 bases, with 9 bases left in between. Germline V gene lookup returns CDR1 SQVTM and CDR2 ANQGSEA. This CDR3 region has 13 residues. The sample's time point: baseline pretreatment blood. The treatment: 15 Gy SBRT to primary tumor, nephrectomy 4 weeks later. This sequence joins TRBV29-1 and TRBJ2-2, with D perhaps matching TRBD2 (6 bases). The TCR was taken from a man in his sixties with renal cell carcinoma. The source material was blood, sampled from a patient whose treatment included radiotherapy and nephrectomy. For the CDR3, the DNA is TGCAGCGTTGAGGTGGAGGGCACCGGGGAGCTGTTTTTT. Amino acids: CSVEVEGTGELFF.